The 19 T cell receptor beta chains given below trace back to one sample, sequenced in a study of blood T cell repertoires in COVID-19. Generated by immunoSEQ multiplex PCR, the TCRdb table keeps only in-frame clones and is missing some. The data contain some 130,000 clones, about four fifths of them seen just once; the ten biggest clones take up approximately 4.2%. Sequenced material: peripheral blood. The receptor set was obtained from an elderly woman with acute or convalescent COVID-19.

This chain joins TRBV6-2 or TRBV6-3 and TRBJ2-3; 9 bases map to TRBD2. The V gene's germline CDR1 is MNHEY and CDR2 SVGEGT. V was clipped by 6 bases and J by 0 bases; unmatched bases: 19. CDR3 size: 20 residues. CDR3 bases: TGTGCCAGCAGCCGCGGGACCGGCAAAAGCGGGGGGCCTAGCACAGATACGCAGTATTTT. It codes for CASSRGTGKSGGPSTDTQYF.

The CDR3 DNA reads TGTGCCAGCAGCGACAACAGGGGCCGGGGCTATGGCTACACCTTC. It translates to CASSDNRGRGYGYTF. The chain links TRBV9 to TRBJ1-2; 7 positions agree with TRBD1. The V gene's germline CDR1 is SGDLS and CDR2 YYNGEE. V was clipped by 3 bases and J by 4 bases; unmatched bases: 9. The CDR3 extends over 15 amino acids.

This clone was recorded a few times. The CDR3 sequence is CASSQDVRGAYGYTF. The CDR3 DNA is TGCGCCAGCAGCCAAGATGTCAGGGGAGCCTATGGCTACACCTTC. The rearrangement uses TRBV4-3 and TRBJ1-2; tentative D call: TRBD1 (6 bases). Germline V lookup: CDR1 LGHNA, CDR2 YSLEER. V was pared by 0 bases and J by 4 bases, with 12 bases between. The CDR3 is made up of 15 amino acids.

The chain is built from TRBV19 and TRBJ1-2, with 7 bases identical to TRBD1. The length of the CDR3 is 14 residues. V shed 4 bases and J 5 bases; nucleotides not matched to a gene: 7. Germline V gene data show CDR1 as LNHDA and CDR2 as SQIVND (reference sequence). CDR3 region: CASSTSRDSYGYTF. The CDR3 coding sequence is TGTGCCAGTAGTACGTCCCGGGACAGTTATGGCTACACCTTC.

The rearrangement joins TRBV27 to TRBJ2-1; 11 nucleotides agree with TRBD2. Germline loops: CDR1 MNHEY, CDR2 SMNVEV (reference sequence). The CDR3 spans 15 residues. V trimming: 7 bases; J trimming: 4 bases; junction bases outside the gene matches: 6. The CDR3 loop is CASTIAGGGYNEQFF. Written as DNA, the CDR3 is TGTGCCAGCACCATAGCGGGAGGGGGGTACAATGAGCAGTTCTTC.

V is TRBV5-1 and J is TRBJ2-6; 9 positions match TRBD1. CDR3 size: 17 residues. V lost 4 bases and J lost 4; bases outside the gene matches: 9. The germline CDR1 and CDR2 sequences are SGHRS and YFSETQ. CDR3 DNA: TGCGCCAGCAGCCTCCCGGGACAGGGATCCGGGGCCAACGTCCTGACTTTC. This codes for CASSLPGQGSGANVLTF.

The CDR3 region has the DNA TGTGCCAGCAGTTCGAGGGCGACAGGGGATGAAGCTTTCTTT. It codes for CASSSRATGDEAFF. V usage is TRBV2 and J usage is TRBJ1-1; TRBD1 aligns across 8 bases. This CDR3 has 14 amino acids. Germline assignment: CDR1 SNHLY and CDR2 FYNNEI. The J segment lost 7 bases and the V segment lost 5 bases, leaving 9 bases of the junction unmatched. The full variable domain, completed using reference TRBV2 and TRBJ1-1, is EPEVTQTPSHQVTQMGQEVILRCVPISNHLYFYWYRQILGQKVEFLVSFYNNEISEKSEIFDDQFSVERPDGSNFTLKIRSTKLEDSAMYFCASSSRATGDEAFFGQGTRLTVV.

This clone is a singleton in its sample. This sequence joins TRBV5-4 and TRBJ1-1; the D is unclear. CDR3 length: 16 residues. Germline CDR1 is SGHNT and CDR2 is YYREEE (reference sequence). Trimming took 4 bases from V and 3 from J, leaving 19 bases between them. The CDR3 coding sequence is TGTGCCAGCAGCCTCGGTGGACTCCAAGGGTACACTGAAGCTTTCTTT. It encodes CASSLGGLQGYTEAFF. Based on the CDR3 plus reference TRBV5-4 and TRBJ1-1, the full variable domain is ETGVTQSPTHLIKTRGQQVTLRCSSQSGHNTVSWYQQALGQGPQFIFQYYREEENGRGNFPPRFSGLQFPNYSSELNVNALELDDSALYLCASSLGGLQGYTEAFFGQGTRLTVV.

The chain is built from TRBV10-2 and TRBJ1-5; tentative D call: TRBD1 (6 bases). CDR3 length: 12 residues. Germline V gene data show CDR1 as WSHSY and CDR2 as SAAADI. V was trimmed by 5 bases and J by 6 bases, leaving 8 bases between them. In DNA form, the CDR3 reads TGCGCCAGCAGTACAGGGTTTCAGCCCCAGCATTTT. Translated, it gives CASSTGFQPQHF.

Concerning this clone: Germline is not matched at one junction end, which may reflect a read error. This chain joins TRBV7-7 and TRBJ2-2; 9 bases fit TRBD2. The germline V gene encodes CDR1 SSHAT and CDR2 FNYEAQ (reference sequence). CDR3 size: 15 residues. The CDR3 reads CASSRLADNTGELFF. For the CDR3, the DNA is TGTGCTAGCAGCCGACTAGCGGACAACACCGGGGAGCTGTTTTTT.

The CDR3 DNA is TGTGCCAGCAGCCGCTCGACAGCCCTCACTGAAGCTTTCTTT. It encodes CASSRSTALTEAFF. The chain is built from TRBV9 and TRBJ1-1; D is perhaps TRBD1 (5 bases). There are 14 residues in the CDR3. CDR1 is SGDLS, CDR2 YYNGEE, per germline. Trimming shortened V by 4 bases and J by 4 bases, and 14 bases separated the two germline ends.

The J gene is TRBJ1-3, the V gene TRBV20-1; D ambiguous. The CDR3 length is 15 residues. CDR1 and CDR2 (germline): DFQATT, SNEGSKA (reference sequence). V was shortened by 3 bases and J by 2 bases, with 14 bases between the two germline ends. The CDR3 here is CSASATLGPGNTIYF. CDR3 in DNA: TGCAGTGCTAGTGCCACCTTGGGCCCTGGAAACACCATATATTTT.

The rearrangement uses TRBV30 and TRBJ1-1; the D gene is possibly TRBD1 (5 bases). CDR3 size: 13 residues. Looked up from germline, CDR1 is GTSNPN and CDR2 is SVGIG (reference sequence). V gave up 4 bases and J gave up 1 base, with 10 bases separating them. The CDR3 coding sequence is TGTGCCTGGAAGAATGGGGCGAACACTGAAGCTTTCTTT. This gives the protein CAWKNGANTEAFF.

The V and J genes are TRBV12-5 and TRBJ2-5; tentative D call: TRBD1 (6 bases). The CDR3 is 16 residues long. The germline V gene has CDR1 LGHNT and CDR2 FRNRAP. V lost 1 base, J lost 2 bases, and 14 bases lay in between. As DNA, the CDR3 is TGTGCTAGTGGTTTGGGCGACCCCGGGACACAAGAGACCCAGTACTTC. Translated: CASGLGDPGTQETQYF.

This clone was counted only a few times. The chain has TRBV5-5 and TRBJ2-7, with 12 positions matching TRBD1. CDR3 length equals 16 residues. V shed 2 bases, J shed 7 bases, and the junction held 10 bases outside the gene matches. The germline gives CDR1 SGHKS, CDR2 YYEKEE (reference sequence). The CDR3 is CASSLRPGQGAGEQYF. The CDR3 DNA reads TGTGCCAGCAGCTTAAGACCGGGACAGGGGGCTGGAGAGCAGTACTTC.

The gene calls are TRBV7-9 and TRBJ1-2; D is unresolved. Germline V gene data show CDR1 as SEHNR and CDR2 as FQNEAQ (reference sequence). There are 13 residues in the CDR3. V was clipped by 2 bases and J by 3 bases, with 7 bases between them. CDR3 coding DNA: TGTGCCAGCAGCTTAAGTCAGTACTATGGCTACACCTTC. Amino acids: CASSLSQYYGYTF.

This rearrangement joins TRBV7-2 to TRBJ1-2; 12 bases align to TRBD1. This CDR3 contains 16 residues. J lost 8 bases, V lost 0 bases, and 7 bases had no gene match. CDR1 and CDR2 (germline): SGHTA, FQGNSA. The CDR3 bases are TGTGCCAGCAGCTTAGCTGGGACAGGGGGCGCAGGGGGCTACACCTTC. Translation gives CASSLAGTGGAGGYTF.

This clone appeared once. The gene calls are TRBV5-5 and TRBJ2-1; 9 bases map to TRBD2. CDR1 SGHKS and CDR2 YYEKEE come from the germline V gene (reference sequence). J lost 7 bases, V lost 2 bases, and 10 bases had no gene match. This CDR3 spans 16 amino acids. The CDR3 here is CASSFFAASGNNEQFF. In nucleotides, the CDR3 is TGTGCCAGCAGCTTCTTTGCGGCTAGCGGGAATAATGAGCAGTTCTTC. Based on the CDR3 plus reference TRBV5-5 and TRBJ2-1, the full variable domain is DAGVTQSPTHLIKTRGQQVTLRCSPISGHKSVSWYQQVLGQGPQFIFQYYEKEERGRGNFPDRFSARQFPNYSSELNVNALLLGDSALYLCASSFFAASGNNEQFFGPGTRLTVL.

The V call is TRBV11-3, the J call TRBJ2-3; 8 nucleotides line up with TRBD1. V trimming: 1 base; J trimming: 4 bases; junction bases outside the gene matches: 4. The CDR3 runs 15 residues. The germline V gene has CDR1 SGHNT and CDR2 YENEEA. CDR3 protein: CASSLGRGRADTQYF. The CDR3 DNA reads TGTGCCAGCAGCTTAGGCAGGGGGCGCGCAGATACGCAGTATTTT.